The 12 T cell receptor beta chains below all came from one sample that was sequenced in a study of T-cell reconstitution after alpha-beta-depleted transplantation in children. It was with unique molecular identifiers that the TCRbeta library was prepared. Each CDR3 protein is one row after TCRdb ran MiXCR on the PCR reads. The table includes 200,000 to 250,000 distinct CDR3 sequences, 9.5% to 13% detected once. Here the sequenced sample was PBMCs, taken before TCRalphabeta/CD19-depleted stem cell transplant. The receptors were sampled from a child younger than two with acute myeloid leukemia, due to receive a stem cell transplant.

This clonotype has a count of ten or more. Written as DNA, the CDR3 is TGTGCCAGCAGTGTACAGGGTTATCAGCCCCAGCATTTT. Its translation: CASSVQGYQPQHF. This chain uses TRBV12-3 or TRBV12-4 with TRBJ1-5, with D possibly TRBD1 on 6 matching bases. Trimming shortened V by 5 bases and J by 5 bases, and 10 bases separated the two germline ends. The CDR3 loop spans 13 amino acids.

This clonotype was detected ten times or more. J is TRBJ1-2 and V is TRBV20-1; 9 bases agree with TRBD1. The germline CDR1 and CDR2 sequences are DFQATT and SNEGSKA (reference sequence). This CDR3 is built from 16 residues. Germline trimming cut 2 bases from V and 2 bases from J; bases unmatched to any gene: 9. Written as DNA, the CDR3 is TGCAGTGCTAGACCTTCCGACAGGGGGATCAACTATGGCTACACCTTC. It codes for CSARPSDRGINYGYTF.

The CDR3 DNA reads TGCAGTGCTAGAGATGTGGTTTCCTACAATGAGCAGTTCTTC. Amino acid sequence: CSARDVVSYNEQFF. The chain uses TRBV20-1 and TRBJ2-1, with D hard to call. Trimming pared 0 bases from V and 1 base from J, leaving 7 bases between. There are 14 residues in the CDR3. Germline-derived CDR1 and CDR2 are DFQATT and SNEGSKA (reference sequence).

This clonotype was seen more than once but under ten times. The chain couples TRBV7-9 to TRBJ1-1, with no clear D. Germline V gene data show CDR1 as SEHNR and CDR2 as FQNEAQ (reference sequence). V lost 0 bases, J lost 2 bases, and 7 bases lay in between. CDR3 length: 14 amino acids. CDR3 protein: CASSLAQLNTEAFF. DNA of the CDR3: TGTGCCAGCAGCTTAGCACAGTTAAACACTGAAGCTTTCTTT.

This clonotype was detected many times. The V gene is TRBV7-2, the J gene TRBJ2-7; possible D gene TRBD1, 5 bases. This CDR3 contains 15 residues. The V end was cut by 1 base, the J end by 0 bases, with 10 bases between. Germline V gene sequence: CDR1 SGHTA, CDR2 FQGNSA. CDR3 sequence (DNA): TGTGCCAGCAGCTTAGGGGGCTCTTACTCCTACGAGCAGTACTTC. This sequence encodes CASSLGGSYSYEQYF.

The chain couples TRBV20-1 to TRBJ2-2, with D maybe TRBD2 (5 bases). With 2 bases removed from V and 1 base from J, the gap between germline ends came to 8 bases. This CDR3 has 14 amino acids. Germline CDR1 reads DFQATT; CDR2 reads SNEGSKA (reference sequence). CDR3 amino acids: CSARKSGNTGELFF. DNA of the CDR3: TGCAGTGCTAGAAAGAGCGGGAACACCGGGGAGCTGTTTTTT.

The chain uses TRBV5-5 and TRBJ2-7; 7 bases map to TRBD2. Germline CDR1 and CDR2: SGHKS and YYEKEE (reference sequence). V gave up 1 base and J gave up 5 bases; unmatched junction bases: 15. The CDR3 extends over 17 amino acids. CDR3 DNA sequence: TGTGCCAGCAGCTTGAGTCGTGAGCGGGGAAAAAGGAACGAGCAGTACTTC. Amino acids: CASSLSRERGKRNEQYF. Full variable domain (rest looked up from reference TRBV5-5 and TRBJ2-7): DAGVTQSPTHLIKTRGQQVTLRCSPISGHKSVSWYQQVLGQGPQFIFQYYEKEERGRGNFPDRFSARQFPNYSSELNVNALLLGDSALYLCASSLSRERGKRNEQYFGPGTRLTVT.

Many counts were recorded for this clonotype. This rearrangement joins TRBV20-1 to TRBJ1-5; D gene ambiguous. Germline V gene data show CDR1 as DFQATT and CDR2 as SNEGSKA (reference sequence). The CDR3 loop spans 16 amino acids. V lost 1 base to trimming and J lost 4 bases, with 17 bases between them. CDR3 bases: TGCAGTGCTAGAGCTATCGGTGACGAACTTAATCAGCCCCAGCATTTT. Translation gives CSARAIGDELNQPQHF.

This clonotype was picked up many times. This sequence joins TRBV11-2 and TRBJ2-1; D may be TRBD1 or TRBD2 (5 bases each). The CDR3 loop spans 14 amino acids. Germline assignment: CDR1 SGHAT and CDR2 FQNNGV. Trimming cost V 4 bases and J 4 bases, with 11 bases left between them. The CDR3 bases are TGTGCCAGCAGCTGGGACGGGGAGTACAATGAGCAGTTCTTC. As protein: CASSWDGEYNEQFF. The variable domain in full, completed from reference TRBV11-2 and TRBJ2-1, reads EAGVAQSPRYKIIEKRQSVAFWCNPISGHATLYWYQQILGQGPKLLIQFQNNGVVDDSQLPKDRFSAERLKGVDSTLKIQPAKLEDSAVYLCASSWDGEYNEQFFGPGTRLTVL.

About this clonotype: A read error may be the cause here, since a much bigger clone is one base away. The rearrangement links TRBV5-1 to TRBJ2-2; D possibly corresponds to TRBD2 (6 bases). There are 15 residues in the CDR3. V lost 1 base to trimming and J lost 4 bases, with 11 bases between them. Germline V gene data show CDR1 as SGHRS and CDR2 as YFSETQ. The CDR3 sequence: CASSLTLEGTGELFF. The CDR3 bases are TGCGCCAGCAGCTTGACCCTGGAGGGCACCGGGGAGCTGTTTTTT.

The chain links TRBV5-6 to TRBJ1-2; D call uncertain. The germline CDR1 and CDR2 sequences are SGHDT and YYEEEE. The CDR3 is 13 amino acids. Trimming took off 3 bases at V and 4 bases at J, with 10 bases between the two ends. In DNA, the CDR3 is TGTGCCAGCAGCTCGATTGCCCCCTATGGCTACACCTTC. The encoded protein is CASSSIAPYGYTF.

At least ten counts were recorded for this clonotype. This sequence joins TRBV9 and TRBJ2-2; no clear D. V lost 1 base and J 4 bases, leaving 11 bases between the germline ends. Germline V gene sequence: CDR1 SGDLS, CDR2 YYNGEE. The CDR3 runs to 15 residues. This CDR3 is CASSVIGQVTGELFF. CDR3 sequence (DNA): TGTGCCAGCAGCGTAATAGGGCAGGTCACCGGGGAGCTGTTTTTT.